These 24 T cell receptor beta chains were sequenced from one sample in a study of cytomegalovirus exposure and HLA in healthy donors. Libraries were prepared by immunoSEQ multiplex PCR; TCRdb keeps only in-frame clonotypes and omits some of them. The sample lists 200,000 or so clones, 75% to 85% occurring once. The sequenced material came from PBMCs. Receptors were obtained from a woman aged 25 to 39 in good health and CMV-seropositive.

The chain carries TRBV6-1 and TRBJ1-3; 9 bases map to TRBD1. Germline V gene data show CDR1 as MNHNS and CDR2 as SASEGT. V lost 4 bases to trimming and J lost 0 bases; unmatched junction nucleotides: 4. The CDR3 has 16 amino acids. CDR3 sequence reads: CASSGDRVHSGNTIYF. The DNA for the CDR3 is TGTGCCAGCAGTGGGGACAGGGTCCACTCTGGAAACACCATATATTTT.

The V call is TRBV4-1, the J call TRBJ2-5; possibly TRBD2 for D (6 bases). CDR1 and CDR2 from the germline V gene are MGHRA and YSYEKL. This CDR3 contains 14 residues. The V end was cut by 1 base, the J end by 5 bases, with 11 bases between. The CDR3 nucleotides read TGCGCCAGCAGCCAAGTTTCGGGGGACGAGACCCAGTACTTC. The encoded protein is CASSQVSGDETQYF.

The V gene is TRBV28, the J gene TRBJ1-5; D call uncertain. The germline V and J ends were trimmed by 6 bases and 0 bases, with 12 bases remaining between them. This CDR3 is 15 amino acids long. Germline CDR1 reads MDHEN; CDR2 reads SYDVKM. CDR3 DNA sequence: TGTGCCAGCAGACTCATGAAGTTTAGCAATCAGCCCCAGCATTTT. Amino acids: CASRLMKFSNQPQHF.

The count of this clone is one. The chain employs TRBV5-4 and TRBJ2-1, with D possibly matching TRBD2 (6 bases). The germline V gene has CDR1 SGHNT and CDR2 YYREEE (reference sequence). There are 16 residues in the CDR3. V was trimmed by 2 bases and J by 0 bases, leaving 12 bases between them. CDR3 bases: TGTGCCAGCAGCTTCCGGGACTCGAGCTCCTACAATGAGCAGTTCTTC. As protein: CASSFRDSSSYNEQFF.

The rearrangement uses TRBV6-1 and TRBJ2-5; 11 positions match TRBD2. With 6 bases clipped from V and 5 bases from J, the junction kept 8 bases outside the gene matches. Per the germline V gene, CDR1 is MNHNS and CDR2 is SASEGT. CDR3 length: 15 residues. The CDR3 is CASSSTSGSPETQYF. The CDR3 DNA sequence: TGTGCCAGCAGCTCCACTAGCGGGAGCCCGGAGACCCAGTACTTC.

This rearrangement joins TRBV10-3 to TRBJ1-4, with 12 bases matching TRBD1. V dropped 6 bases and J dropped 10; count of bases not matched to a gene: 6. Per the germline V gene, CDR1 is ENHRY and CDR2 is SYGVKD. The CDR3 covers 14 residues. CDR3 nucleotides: TGTGCCATCAGCGAGGGACAGGGGGCGGGAAAACTGTTTTTT. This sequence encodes CAISEGQGAGKLFF.

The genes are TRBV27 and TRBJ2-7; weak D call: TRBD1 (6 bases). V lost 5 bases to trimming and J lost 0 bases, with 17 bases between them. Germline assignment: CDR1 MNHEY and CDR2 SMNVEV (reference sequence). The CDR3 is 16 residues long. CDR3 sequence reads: CASSPHRVHGSYEQYF. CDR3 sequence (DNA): TGTGCCAGCAGTCCACACAGGGTCCACGGCTCCTACGAGCAGTACTTC.

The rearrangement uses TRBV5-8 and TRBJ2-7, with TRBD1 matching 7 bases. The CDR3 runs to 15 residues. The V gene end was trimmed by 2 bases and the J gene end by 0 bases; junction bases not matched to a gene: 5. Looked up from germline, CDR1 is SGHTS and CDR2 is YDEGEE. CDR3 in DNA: TGTGCCAGCAGCTTTTGGGGGACAGCCTCCTACGAGCAGTACTTC. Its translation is CASSFWGTASYEQYF.

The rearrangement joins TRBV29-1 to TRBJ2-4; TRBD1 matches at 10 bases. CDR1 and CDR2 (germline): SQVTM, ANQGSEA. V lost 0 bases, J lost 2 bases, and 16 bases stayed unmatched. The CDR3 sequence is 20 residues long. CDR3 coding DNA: TGCAGCGTTGAAGATTCCCAGGACAGGGGGATGTTTGTAACCAAAAACATTCAGTACTTC. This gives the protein CSVEDSQDRGMFVTKNIQYF.

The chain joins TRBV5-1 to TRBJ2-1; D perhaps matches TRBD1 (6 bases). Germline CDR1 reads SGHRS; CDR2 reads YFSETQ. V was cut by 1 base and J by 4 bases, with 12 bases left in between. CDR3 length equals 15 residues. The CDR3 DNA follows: TGCGCCAGCAGCTTGCAGGGGCTAGGATACAATGAGCAGTTCTTC. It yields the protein CASSLQGLGYNEQFF.

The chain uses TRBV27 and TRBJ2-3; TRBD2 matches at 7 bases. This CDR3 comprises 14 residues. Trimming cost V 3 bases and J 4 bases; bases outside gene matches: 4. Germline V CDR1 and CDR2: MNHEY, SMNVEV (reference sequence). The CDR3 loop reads CASSLGGTPDTQYF. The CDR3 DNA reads TGTGCCAGCAGTTTGGGAGGGACCCCAGATACGCAGTATTTT.

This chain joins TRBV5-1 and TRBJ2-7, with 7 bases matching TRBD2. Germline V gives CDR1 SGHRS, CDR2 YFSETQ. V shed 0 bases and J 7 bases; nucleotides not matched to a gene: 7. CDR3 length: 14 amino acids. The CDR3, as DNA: TGCGCCAGCAGCTTGGGGGAGGGAGAGAAAGAGCAGTACTTC. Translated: CASSLGEGEKEQYF.

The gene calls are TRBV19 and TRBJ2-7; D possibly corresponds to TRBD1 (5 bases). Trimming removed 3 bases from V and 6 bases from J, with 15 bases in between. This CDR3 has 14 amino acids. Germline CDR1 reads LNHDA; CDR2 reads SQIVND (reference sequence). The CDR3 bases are TGTGCCAGTAGTATCGCAGGGCCAGACGGCGAGCAGTACTTC. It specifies CASSIAGPDGEQYF. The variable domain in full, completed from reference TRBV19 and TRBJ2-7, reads DGGITQSPKYLFRKEGQNVTLSCEQNLNHDAMYWYRQDPGQGLRLIYYSQIVNDFQKGDIAEGYSVSREKKESFPLTVTSAQKNPTAFYLCASSIAGPDGEQYFGPGTRLTVT.

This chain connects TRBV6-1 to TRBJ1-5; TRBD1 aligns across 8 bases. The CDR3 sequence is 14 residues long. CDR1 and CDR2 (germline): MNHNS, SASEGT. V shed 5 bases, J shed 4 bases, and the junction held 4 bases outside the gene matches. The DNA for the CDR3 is TGTGCCAGCAGTTCCCGGGACAGGAATCAGCCCCAGCATTTT. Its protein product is CASSSRDRNQPQHF.

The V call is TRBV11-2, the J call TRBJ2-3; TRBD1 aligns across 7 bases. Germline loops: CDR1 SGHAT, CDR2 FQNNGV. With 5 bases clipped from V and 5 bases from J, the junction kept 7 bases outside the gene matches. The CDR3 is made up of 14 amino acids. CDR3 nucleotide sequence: TGTGCCAGCAGCGTCGACAGGGACGGAGATACGCAGTATTTT. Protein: CASSVDRDGDTQYF. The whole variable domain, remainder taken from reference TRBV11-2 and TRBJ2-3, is EAGVAQSPRYKIIEKRQSVAFWCNPISGHATLYWYQQILGQGPKLLIQFQNNGVVDDSQLPKDRFSAERLKGVDSTLKIQPAKLEDSAVYLCASSVDRDGDTQYFGPGTRLTVL.

CDR3 DNA sequence: TGTGCCAGCAGTTTTGGACAGGGATTGGGGCTGTTTTTT. It codes for CASSFGQGLGLFF. The chain recombines TRBV6-5 with TRBJ1-4; TRBD1 matches 8 bases. The CDR3 length is 13 residues. V lost 4 bases and J lost 14; bases outside the gene matches: 9. Germline V gene data show CDR1 as MNHEY and CDR2 as SVGAGI.

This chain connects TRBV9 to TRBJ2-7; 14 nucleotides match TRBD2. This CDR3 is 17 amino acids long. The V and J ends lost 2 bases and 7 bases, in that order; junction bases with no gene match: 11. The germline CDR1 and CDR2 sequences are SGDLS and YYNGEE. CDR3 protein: CASSVGTSGSGLGEQYF. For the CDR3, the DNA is TGTGCCAGCAGCGTTGGGACTAGCGGGAGTGGCCTTGGGGAGCAGTACTTC.

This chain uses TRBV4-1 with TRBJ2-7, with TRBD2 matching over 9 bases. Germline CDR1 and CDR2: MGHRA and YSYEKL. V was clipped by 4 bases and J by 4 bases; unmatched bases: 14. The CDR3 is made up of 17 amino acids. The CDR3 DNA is TGCGCCAGCAGCCCGAATACCCCGGGACTAGCTATATACGAGCAGTACTTC. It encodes CASSPNTPGLAIYEQYF.

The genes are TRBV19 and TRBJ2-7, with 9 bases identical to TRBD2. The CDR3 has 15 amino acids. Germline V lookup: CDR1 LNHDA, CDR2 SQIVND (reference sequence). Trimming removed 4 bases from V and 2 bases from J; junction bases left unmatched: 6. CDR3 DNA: TGTGCCAGTAGTAGGCGCGGGAGGGACACCTACGAGCAGTACTTC. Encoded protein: CASSRRGRDTYEQYF.

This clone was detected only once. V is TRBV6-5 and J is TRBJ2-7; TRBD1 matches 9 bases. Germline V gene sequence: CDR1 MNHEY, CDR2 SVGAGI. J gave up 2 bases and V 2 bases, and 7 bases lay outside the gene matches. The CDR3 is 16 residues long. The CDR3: CASSYRIGTGTYEQYF. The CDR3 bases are TGTGCCAGCAGTTACCGAATCGGGACAGGGACCTACGAGCAGTACTTC.

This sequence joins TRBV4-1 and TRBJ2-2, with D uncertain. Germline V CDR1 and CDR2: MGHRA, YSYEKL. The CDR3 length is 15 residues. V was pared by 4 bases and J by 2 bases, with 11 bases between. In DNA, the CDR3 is TGCGCCAGCAGCCGGGCTTCCTTAAACACCGGGGAGCTGTTTTTT. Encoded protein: CASSRASLNTGELFF.

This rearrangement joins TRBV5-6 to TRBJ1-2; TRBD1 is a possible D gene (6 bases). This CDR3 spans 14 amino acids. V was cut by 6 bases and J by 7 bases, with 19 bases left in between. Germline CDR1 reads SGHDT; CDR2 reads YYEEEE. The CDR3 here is CASILYRATSGYTF. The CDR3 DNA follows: TGTGCCAGCATTCTCTACAGGGCAACGAGTGGCTACACCTTC.

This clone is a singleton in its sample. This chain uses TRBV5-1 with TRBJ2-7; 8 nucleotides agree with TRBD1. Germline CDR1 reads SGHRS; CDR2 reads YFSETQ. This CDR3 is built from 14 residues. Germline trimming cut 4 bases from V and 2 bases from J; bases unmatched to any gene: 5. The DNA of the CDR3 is TGCGCCAGCAGCCCCACAGGGGGTGCCTACGAGCAGTACTTC. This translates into CASSPTGGAYEQYF.

CDR3 sequence reads: CASVRGETQYF. In DNA form, the CDR3 reads TGTGCCAGCGTTAGGGGGGAGACCCAGTACTTC. This rearrangement joins TRBV27 to TRBJ2-5; TRBD1 is a possible D gene (6 bases). The length of the CDR3 is 11 residues. V lost 8 bases, J lost 5 bases, and 9 bases lay in between. Germline V lookup: CDR1 MNHEY, CDR2 SMNVEV (reference sequence).